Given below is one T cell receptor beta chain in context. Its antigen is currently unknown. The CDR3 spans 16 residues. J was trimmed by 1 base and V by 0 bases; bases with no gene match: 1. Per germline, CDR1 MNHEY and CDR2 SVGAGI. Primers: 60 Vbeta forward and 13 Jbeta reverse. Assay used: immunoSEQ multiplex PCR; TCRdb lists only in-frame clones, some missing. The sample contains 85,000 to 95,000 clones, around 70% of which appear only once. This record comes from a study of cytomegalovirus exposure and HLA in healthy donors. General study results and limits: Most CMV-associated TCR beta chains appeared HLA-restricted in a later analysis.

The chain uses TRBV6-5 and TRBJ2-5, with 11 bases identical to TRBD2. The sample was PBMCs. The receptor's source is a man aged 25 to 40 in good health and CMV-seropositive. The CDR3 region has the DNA TGTGCCAGCAGTTACTCGGGGACTAGCGGCCAAGAGACCCAGTACTTC. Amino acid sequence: CASSYSGTSGQETQYF.